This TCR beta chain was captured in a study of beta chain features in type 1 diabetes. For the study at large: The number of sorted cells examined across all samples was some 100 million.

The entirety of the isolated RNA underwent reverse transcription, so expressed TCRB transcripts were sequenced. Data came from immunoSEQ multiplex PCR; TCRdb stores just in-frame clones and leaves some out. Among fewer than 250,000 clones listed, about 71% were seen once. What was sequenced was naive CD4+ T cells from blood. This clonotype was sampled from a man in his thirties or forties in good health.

The CDR3 DNA reads TGCGCCAGCAGCCAAGATAGCGGGAGGGCCCTCGGGGAGACCCAGTACTTC. Protein sequence: CASSQDSGRALGETQYF. This sequence joins TRBV4-1 and TRBJ2-5; 11 nucleotides match TRBD2. V dropped 0 bases and J dropped 5; count of bases not matched to a gene: 8. The germline V gene has CDR1 MGHRA and CDR2 YSYEKL. The CDR3 contains 17 residues.